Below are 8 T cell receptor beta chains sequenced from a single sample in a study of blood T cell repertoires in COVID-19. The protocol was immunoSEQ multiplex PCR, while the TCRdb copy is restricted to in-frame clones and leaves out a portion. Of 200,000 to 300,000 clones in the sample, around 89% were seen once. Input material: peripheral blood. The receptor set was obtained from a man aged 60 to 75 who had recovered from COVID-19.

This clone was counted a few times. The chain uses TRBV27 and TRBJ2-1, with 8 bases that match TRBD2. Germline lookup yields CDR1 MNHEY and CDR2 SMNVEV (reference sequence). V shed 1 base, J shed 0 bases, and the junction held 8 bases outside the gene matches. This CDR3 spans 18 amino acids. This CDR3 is CASSLWPGGGSSYNEQFF. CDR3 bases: TGTGCCAGCAGTTTATGGCCCGGGGGGGGCAGCTCCTACAATGAGCAGTTCTTC.

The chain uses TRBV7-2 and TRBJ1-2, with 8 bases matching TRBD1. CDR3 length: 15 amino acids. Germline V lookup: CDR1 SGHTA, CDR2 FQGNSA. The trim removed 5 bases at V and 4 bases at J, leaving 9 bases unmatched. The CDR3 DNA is TGTGCCAGCAGCCCGCCGGGACAGGCCAGCTATGGCTACACCTTC. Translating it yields CASSPPGQASYGYTF.

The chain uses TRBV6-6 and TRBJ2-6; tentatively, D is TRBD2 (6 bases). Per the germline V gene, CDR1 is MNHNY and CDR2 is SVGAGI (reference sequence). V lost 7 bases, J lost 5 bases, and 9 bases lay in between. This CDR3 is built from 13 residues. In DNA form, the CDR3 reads TGTGCCAGCACGGCGGGGCGGGCCAACGTCCTGACTTTC. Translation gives CASTAGRANVLTF.

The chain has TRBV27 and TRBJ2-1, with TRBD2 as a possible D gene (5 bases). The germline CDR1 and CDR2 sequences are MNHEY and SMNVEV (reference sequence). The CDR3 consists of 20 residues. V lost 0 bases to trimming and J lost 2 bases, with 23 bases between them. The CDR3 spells CASSLSSGDSRERPYNEQFF. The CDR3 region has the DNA TGTGCCAGCAGTTTATCGTCTGGCGATAGTCGGGAACGGCCCTACAATGAGCAGTTCTTC.

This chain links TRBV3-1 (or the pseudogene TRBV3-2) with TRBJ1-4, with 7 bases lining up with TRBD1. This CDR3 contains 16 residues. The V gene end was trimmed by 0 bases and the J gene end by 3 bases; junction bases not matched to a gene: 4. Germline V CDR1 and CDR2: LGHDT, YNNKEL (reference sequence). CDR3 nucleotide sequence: TGTGCCAGCAGCCAAGACAGGGGGTGGGCTAATGAAAAACTGTTTTTT. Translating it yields CASSQDRGWANEKLFF.

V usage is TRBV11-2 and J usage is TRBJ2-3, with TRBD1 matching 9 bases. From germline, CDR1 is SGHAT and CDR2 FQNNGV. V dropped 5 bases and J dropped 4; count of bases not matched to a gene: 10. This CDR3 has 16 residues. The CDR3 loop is CASSPGQGSFADTQYF. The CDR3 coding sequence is TGTGCCAGCAGCCCGGGACAGGGTTCTTTTGCAGATACGCAGTATTTT.

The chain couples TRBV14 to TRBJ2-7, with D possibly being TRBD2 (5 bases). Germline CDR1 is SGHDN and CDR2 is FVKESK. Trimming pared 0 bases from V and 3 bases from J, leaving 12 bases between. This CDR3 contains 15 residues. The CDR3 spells CASSQDLVTSYEQYF. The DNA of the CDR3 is TGTGCCAGCAGCCAAGATTTGGTCACTAGCTACGAGCAGTACTTC.

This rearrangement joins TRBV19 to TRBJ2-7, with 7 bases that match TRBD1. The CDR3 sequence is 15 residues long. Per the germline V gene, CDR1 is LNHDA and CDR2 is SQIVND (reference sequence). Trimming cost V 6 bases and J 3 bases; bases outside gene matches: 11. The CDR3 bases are TGTGCCAGTAGCACCCGAGGGGGCACGCACTACGAGCAGTACTTC. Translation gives CASSTRGGTHYEQYF.